The T cell receptor beta chain described here comes from a study of cytomegalovirus exposure and HLA in healthy donors. Notes on the study in general: When analyzed later, the rates of TCR association showed variation by HLA locus, with DRB1 the most and HLA-C the fewest. Among TCR beta chains, those listed as cytomegalovirus-associated numbered some 170.

The PCR contained 60 Vbeta and 13 Jbeta primers. Only in-frame clones appear in the TCRdb table, and some are missing; sequencing was by immunoSEQ multiplex PCR. The sample shows around 160,000 clones, roughly 77% of them seen only once. This clone was picked up a small number of times. The antigen is undetermined. Specimen: PBMCs. The sequence was obtained from a woman aged 40 to 55 in good health and CMV-seropositive.

The CDR3 region has the DNA TGTGCCAGCAGCTTAGTCAGGGAAGAAAAACTGTTTTTT. It yields the protein CASSLVREEKLFF. The V call is TRBV7-2, the J call TRBJ1-4, with a tentative D call TRBD1 (5 bases). The CDR3 extends over 13 amino acids. With 1 base removed from V and 8 bases from J, the gap between germline ends came to 8 bases. CDR1 and CDR2 from the germline V gene are SGHTA and FQGNSA.